This note documents a single TCR beta chain sequence. Authors' data handling: For nucleated cells, counts were estimated from reference gene primer amplification. The protocol was immunoSEQ multiplex PCR, while the TCRdb copy is restricted to in-frame clones and leaves out a portion. The DNA gave D and trimming, while V, J and clone size come from that table. The data contain 300,000 to 400,000 clones, around 91% of them seen just once; the ten biggest clones take up 2.5% to 4%. The source of the sample is a study of blood T cell repertoires in COVID-19. Study-wide background: Samples representing acute and convalescent COVID-19 were sourced from the United States, Italy and Spain. PBMCs, B-cell-depleted T cells, or T cells were the source of the cDNA or gDNA that made up the material.

The V gene's germline CDR1 is SQVTM and CDR2 ANQGSEA. V was pared by 5 bases and J by 3 bases, with 7 bases between. The CDR3 contains 11 residues. The V and J genes are TRBV29-1 and TRBJ1-2; D is ambiguous. The sequence came from a woman aged 18-29 years who had recovered from COVID-19. The sequencing input was peripheral blood. CDR3 nucleotide sequence: TGCAGCGTTTTAGTCGACTATGGCTACACCTTC. Translated, it gives CSVLVDYGYTF. The entire variable domain, with the rest obtained from reference TRBV29-1 and TRBJ1-2, is as follows: SAVISQKPSRDICQRGTSLTIQCQVDSQVTMMFWYRQQPGQSLTLIATANQGSEATYESGFVIDKFPISRPNLTFSTLTVSNMSPEDSSIYLCSVLVDYGYTFGSGTRLTVV.